Following are 12 T cell receptor beta chains from one sample sequenced in a study of long-term antiretroviral therapy in people with HIV (dated by TCRdb to the early 2020s). Sequencing of the TRB variable region was done with the immunoSEQ hsTCRB v3.0 assay at survey level resolution. TCRdb limited this immuneACCESS table to in-frame rearrangements with V and J called. A share of clones is missing; checked studies link under half to unresolved V genes, and the rest is unexplained. The sample contains about 33,000 clones, over 70% of them found a single time. The top ten clones comprise roughly 8% of the sample. The sequenced sample was unsorted PBMCs, obtained 3.1 years after starting antiretroviral therapy. All receptors come from a woman aged 45-60 years with HIV.

This clone was found once. The rearrangement uses TRBV4-2 and TRBJ2-3; D gene ambiguous. The CDR3 covers 13 residues. With 0 bases removed from V and 2 bases from J, the gap between germline ends came to 3 bases. Germline V CDR1 and CDR2: LGHNA, YNFKEQ. CDR3 protein: CASSQELTDTQYF. The CDR3 nucleotides are TGTGCCAGCAGCCAAGAGCTCACAGATACGCAGTATTTT.

This clone occurred once. The genes are TRBV5-1 and TRBJ2-7; the match to TRBD1 covers 11 bases. The CDR3 covers 14 residues. V lost 4 bases to trimming and J lost 6 bases; unmatched junction nucleotides: 6. Germline values: CDR1 SGHRS, CDR2 YFSETQ. CDR3 residues: CASSIGTGGAEQYV. CDR3 coding DNA: TGCGCCAGCAGCATAGGGACAGGGGGAGCCGAGCAGTACGTC.

J is TRBJ1-2 and V is TRBV5-1, with unresolved D. The germline V and J ends were trimmed by 3 bases and 0 bases, with 9 bases remaining between them. The CDR3 totals 14 residues. The germline gives CDR1 SGHRS, CDR2 YFSETQ. CDR3 in DNA: TGCGCCAGCAGCTCCCCGGGGTCTAACTATGGCTACACCTTC. It codes for CASSSPGSNYGYTF.

V gene TRBV5-6 combines with J gene TRBJ1-2; TRBD1 matches at 8 bases. Germline V gives CDR1 SGHDT, CDR2 YYEEEE. J was trimmed by 2 bases and V by 4 bases; bases with no gene match: 16. The CDR3 extends over 18 amino acids. CDR3 DNA sequence: TGTGCCAGCAGCCCTGAGACAGGGGTAAAAATAATCAACTATGGCTACACCTTC. It yields the protein CASSPETGVKIINYGYTF.

The chain joins TRBV13 to TRBJ2-5; D is ambiguous. The CDR3 runs 12 residues. Trimming cost V 2 bases and J 0 bases, with 1 base left between them. Germline CDR1 reads PRHDT; CDR2 reads FYEKMQ (reference sequence). CDR3: CASSLHQETQYF. CDR3 sequence (DNA): TGTGCCAGCAGCTTACACCAAGAGACCCAGTACTTC.

CDR3 nucleotides: TGTGCCAGCAGCACACTAGCGGGTGAGACCCAGTACTTC. It yields the protein CASSTLAGETQYF. The chain combines TRBV7-9 with TRBJ2-5; 9 nucleotides align to TRBD2. The CDR3 loop spans 13 amino acids. V was clipped by 5 bases and J by 5 bases; unmatched bases: 3. From germline, CDR1 is SEHNR and CDR2 FQNEAQ (reference sequence).

The rearrangement joins TRBV6-5 to TRBJ1-3, with D perhaps matching TRBD1 (6 bases). Germline CDR1 is MNHEY and CDR2 is SVGAGI. Trimming cost V 6 bases and J 4 bases, with 13 bases left between them. The CDR3 consists of 14 residues. CDR3 sequence: CASRQGLHGNTIYF. Here the CDR3 DNA reads TGTGCCAGCAGACAGGGTTTGCACGGAAACACCATATATTTT.

In this sample, this clone turned up once. The chain joins TRBV5-1 to TRBJ1-3; TRBD1 matches 8 bases. The CDR3 consists of 18 residues. The germline V gene has CDR1 SGHRS and CDR2 YFSETQ. V gave up 0 bases and J gave up 0 bases; unmatched junction bases: 8. The CDR3 sequence is CASSLGDRGRGSGNTIYF. CDR3 coding DNA: TGCGCCAGCAGCTTGGGAGACAGGGGCCGCGGCTCTGGAAACACCATATATTTT.

V gene TRBV19 combines with J gene TRBJ1-6, with TRBD1 as a possible D gene (5 bases). The CDR3 contains 16 residues. CDR1 and CDR2 (germline): LNHDA, SQIVND (reference sequence). Deletions cut 5 bases from V and 7 bases from J, with 18 bases between. This CDR3 reads CASSAAPGRQNSPLHF. In nucleotides, the CDR3 is TGTGCCAGTAGTGCGGCTCCGGGACGTCAGAATTCACCCCTCCACTTT.

Worth noting for this clone: Other DNA sequences in this specimen translate into the identical CDR3. This rearrangement joins TRBV6-6 to TRBJ2-5; D gene unclear. Germline CDR1 is MNHNY and CDR2 is SVGAGI (reference sequence). The V end lost 0 bases, the J end lost 5 bases, and 4 bases lay between the germline ends. This CDR3 is built from 12 residues. CDR3 residues: CASSYSRETQYF. CDR3 nucleotides: TGTGCCAGCAGTTACTCACGGGAGACCCAGTACTTC.

The rearrangement joins TRBV5-6 to TRBJ2-5; no reliable D call. The germline V gene encodes CDR1 SGHDT and CDR2 YYEEEE. The CDR3 has 11 amino acids. The V and J ends lost 4 bases and 2 bases respectively, with 3 bases between them. CDR3 bases: TGTGCCAGCAGCAAACAAGAGACCCAGTACTTC. Residues: CASSKQETQYF.

The V call is TRBV14, the J call TRBJ2-3, with D unclear. Deletions cut 4 bases from V and 6 bases from J, with 8 bases between. There are 12 residues in the CDR3. Germline V CDR1 and CDR2: SGHDN, FVKESK. DNA for the CDR3: TGTGCCAGCAGCCCCTTTGTGGATACGCAGTATTTT. Translation gives CASSPFVDTQYF.